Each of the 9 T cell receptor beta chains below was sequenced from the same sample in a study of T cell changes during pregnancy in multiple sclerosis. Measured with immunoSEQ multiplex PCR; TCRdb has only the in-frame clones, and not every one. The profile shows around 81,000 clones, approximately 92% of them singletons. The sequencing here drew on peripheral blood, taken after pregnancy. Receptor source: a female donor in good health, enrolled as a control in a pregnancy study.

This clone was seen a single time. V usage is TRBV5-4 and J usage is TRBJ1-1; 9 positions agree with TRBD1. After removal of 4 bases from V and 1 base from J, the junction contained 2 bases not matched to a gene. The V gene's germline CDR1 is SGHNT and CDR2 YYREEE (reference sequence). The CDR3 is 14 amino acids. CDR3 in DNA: TGTGCCAGCAGCACGACAGGGGGGAACACTGAAGCTTTCTTT. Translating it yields CASSTTGGNTEAFF.

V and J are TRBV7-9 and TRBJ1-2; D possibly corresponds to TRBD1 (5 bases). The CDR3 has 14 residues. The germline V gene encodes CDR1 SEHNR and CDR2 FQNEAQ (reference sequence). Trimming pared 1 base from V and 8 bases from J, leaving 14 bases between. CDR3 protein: CASSLVAGVRGYTF. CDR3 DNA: TGTGCCAGCAGCTTAGTGGCGGGGGTTCGGGGCTACACCTTC. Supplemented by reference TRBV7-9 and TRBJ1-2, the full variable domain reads DTGVSQNPRHKITKRGQNVTFRCDPISEHNRLYWYRQTLGQGPEFLTYFQNEAQLEKSRLLSDRFSAERPKGSFSTLEIQRTEQGDSAMYLCASSLVAGVRGYTFGSGTRLTVV.

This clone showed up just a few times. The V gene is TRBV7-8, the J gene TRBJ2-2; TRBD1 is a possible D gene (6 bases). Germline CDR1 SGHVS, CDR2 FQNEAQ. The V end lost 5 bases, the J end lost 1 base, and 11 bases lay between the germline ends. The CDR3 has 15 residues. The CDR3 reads CASSLQDRNTGELFF. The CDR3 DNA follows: TGTGCCAGCAGCCTCCAGGACAGGAACACCGGGGAGCTGTTTTTT.

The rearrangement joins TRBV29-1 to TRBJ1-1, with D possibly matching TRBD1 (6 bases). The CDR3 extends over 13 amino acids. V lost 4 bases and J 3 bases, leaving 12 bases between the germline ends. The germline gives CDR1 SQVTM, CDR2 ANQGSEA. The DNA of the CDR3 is TGCAGCGTTGCGGGGGGCGCGCACACTGAAGCTTTCTTT. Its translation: CSVAGGAHTEAFF.

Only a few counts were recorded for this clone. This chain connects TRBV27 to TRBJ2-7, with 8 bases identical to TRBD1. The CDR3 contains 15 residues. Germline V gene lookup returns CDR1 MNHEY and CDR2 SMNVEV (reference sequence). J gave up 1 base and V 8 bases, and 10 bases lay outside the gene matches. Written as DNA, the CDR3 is TGTGCCAGCCGAGTCCGGCAGGGGGCATCCTACGAGCAGTACTTC. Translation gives CASRVRQGASYEQYF.

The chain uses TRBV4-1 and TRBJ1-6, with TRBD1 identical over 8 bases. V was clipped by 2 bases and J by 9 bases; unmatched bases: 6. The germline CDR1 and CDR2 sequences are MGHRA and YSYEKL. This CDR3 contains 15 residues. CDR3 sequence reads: CASSQQGAGSSPLHF. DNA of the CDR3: TGCGCCAGCAGCCAACAGGGGGCAGGCTCTTCACCCCTCCACTTT.

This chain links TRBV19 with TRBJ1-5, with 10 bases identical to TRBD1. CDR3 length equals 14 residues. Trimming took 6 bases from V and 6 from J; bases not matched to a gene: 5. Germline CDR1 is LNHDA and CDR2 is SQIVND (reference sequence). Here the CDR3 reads CASRSTGGGQPQHF. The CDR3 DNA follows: TGTGCCAGTAGATCGACAGGGGGCGGTCAGCCCCAGCATTTT.

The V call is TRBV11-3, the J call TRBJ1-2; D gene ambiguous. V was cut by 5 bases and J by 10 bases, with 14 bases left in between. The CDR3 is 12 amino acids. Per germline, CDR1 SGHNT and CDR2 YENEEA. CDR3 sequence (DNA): TGTGCCAGCAGCCGGAACGACATGGACTACACCTTC. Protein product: CASSRNDMDYTF.

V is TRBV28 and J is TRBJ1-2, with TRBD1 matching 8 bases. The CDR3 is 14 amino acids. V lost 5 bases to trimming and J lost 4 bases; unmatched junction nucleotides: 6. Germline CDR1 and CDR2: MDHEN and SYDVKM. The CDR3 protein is CASSRQGSGYGYTF. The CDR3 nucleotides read TGTGCCAGCAGTAGACAGGGGAGCGGCTATGGCTACACCTTC.